The 18 T cell receptor beta chains presented below share a single source sample, sequenced in a study of blood T cell repertoires in COVID-19 (dated by TCRdb to about 2020). Receptor amplification or capture employed the immunoSEQ multiplex PCR assay. TCRdb stores this immuneACCESS table with in-frame sequences only. Part of the clones is absent; in the studies checked, under half of the shortfall reflects unresolved V genes, and no reason is known for the rest. Across this sample there are under 300,000 clones, with 75% to 90% seen only once. The top ten constitute approximately 7.5% of the sample. The sequenced sample was peripheral blood. These receptors were collected from a man aged 55 to 69 who had recovered from COVID-19.

This rearrangement joins TRBV5-1 to TRBJ2-3; 10 bases align to TRBD1. V was pared by 4 bases and J by 4 bases, with 12 bases of the junction left unmatched. Germline V gene sequence: CDR1 SGHRS, CDR2 YFSETQ. The CDR3 covers 17 residues. CDR3 nucleotides: TGCGCCAGCAGCGGAATGCCGGGACAGGGGATCCCAGATACGCAGTATTTT. This sequence encodes CASSGMPGQGIPDTQYF.

The J gene is TRBJ1-1, the V gene TRBV6-5; D not certain. V gave up 6 bases and J gave up 8 bases, with 16 bases separating them. Germline V gives CDR1 MNHEY, CDR2 SVGAGI. The length of the CDR3 is 13 residues. The CDR3 is CASSQPAAGEAFF. The CDR3 DNA reads as TGTGCCAGCAGCCAACCCGCGGCGGGGGAAGCTTTCTTT.

The CDR3 loop is CASGARSFGRTQYF. The CDR3 nucleotides read TGTGCCAGCGGGGCTAGGTCTTTTGGCCGTACGCAGTATTTT. The chain recombines TRBV27 with TRBJ2-3; possible D gene TRBD1, 5 bases. CDR3 length: 14 residues. Per germline, CDR1 MNHEY and CDR2 SMNVEV (reference sequence). With 8 bases removed from V and 8 bases from J, the gap between germline ends came to 20 bases.

This chain links TRBV10-1 with TRBJ2-2, with unresolved D. V was cut by 5 bases and J by 5 bases, with 12 bases left in between. Germline CDR1 and CDR2: WNHNN and SYGVQD (reference sequence). The CDR3 is 14 residues long. The CDR3 coding sequence is TGCGCCAGCAGTCCTTCGTCCAGAACCGGGGAGCTGTTTTTT. This codes for CASSPSSRTGELFF.

This rearrangement joins TRBV10-3 to TRBJ2-2; weak D call: TRBD2 (5 bases). The germline V gene encodes CDR1 ENHRY and CDR2 SYGVKD. V was pared by 6 bases and J by 2 bases, with 19 bases between. The length of the CDR3 is 17 residues. In nucleotides, the CDR3 is TGTGCCATCAGAGCGGCTAGGCTAGCCGATAACACCGGGGAGCTGTTTTTT. Translated: CAIRAARLADNTGELFF.

This clone was observed once. The chain combines TRBV7-2 with TRBJ2-7; 10 bases are a match to TRBD1. The CDR3 consists of 14 residues. Germline V gives CDR1 SGHTA, CDR2 FQGNSA. Trimming at V came to 5 bases and at J to 7 bases, leaving 8 bases not matched to a gene. DNA of the CDR3: TGTGCCAGCAGCATTAGACAGGGGGCGCGAGAGCAGTACTTC. Its translation is CASSIRQGAREQYF.

The chain combines TRBV6-5 with TRBJ2-2; weak D call: TRBD1 (6 bases). Per germline, CDR1 MNHEY and CDR2 SVGAGI. V lost 6 bases to trimming and J lost 7 bases, with 18 bases between them. The CDR3 is made up of 15 amino acids. The CDR3 DNA sequence: TGTGCCAGCAGACAGGGTCGCAGTCTTTTCGGGGAGCTGTTTTTT. Its translation is CASRQGRSLFGELFF.

The rearrangement joins TRBV7-9 to TRBJ2-7; TRBD1 might be the D (6 bases). Trimming took 4 bases from V and 5 from J, leaving 18 bases between them. The CDR3 sequence is 15 residues long. The germline gives CDR1 SEHNR, CDR2 FQNEAQ (reference sequence). The CDR3 DNA follows: TGTGCCAGCAGCTACCTAGGGGGAGTCGGGGACGAGCAGTACTTC. Its translation: CASSYLGGVGDEQYF.

The chain carries TRBV19 and TRBJ2-7; D remains unclear. The CDR3 runs to 11 residues. Germline values: CDR1 LNHDA, CDR2 SQIVND (reference sequence). Trimming removed 7 bases from V and 5 bases from J, with 9 bases in between. The CDR3 loop reads CASTDRDEQYF. The CDR3 DNA follows: TGTGCCAGTACCGATCGGGACGAGCAGTACTTC.

The chain is built from TRBV30 and TRBJ1-2; D gene ambiguous. Germline CDR1 is GTSNPN and CDR2 is SVGIG (reference sequence). The CDR3 contains 16 residues. V dropped 6 bases and J dropped 0 bases, with 20 bases sitting between them. In DNA, the CDR3 is TGTGCCTGCCTTCGAGTCTCTGATCCTTCTAACTATGGCTACACCTTC. Amino acid sequence: CACLRVSDPSNYGYTF.

This clone has just a few counts. The gene calls are TRBV7-2 and TRBJ1-5, with a weak D call TRBD1 (6 bases). The CDR3 extends over 16 amino acids. V gave up 2 bases and J gave up 3 bases, with 14 bases separating them. The germline gives CDR1 SGHTA, CDR2 FQGNSA. The CDR3 bases are TGTGCCAGCAGCTTAAAGGGGGGGGCCCCCAATCAGCCCCAGCATTTT. This codes for CASSLKGGAPNQPQHF.

The rearrangement joins TRBV18 to TRBJ1-4; TRBD1 aligns across 7 bases. Germline CDR1 KGHSH, CDR2 LQKENI. This CDR3 contains 14 residues. The ends lost 6 bases at V and 7 bases at J; junction bases unmatched: 8. CDR3 sequence (DNA): TGTGCCAGCTCGCTACAGGGGCAGGGTGAAAAACTGTTTTTT. Translation: CASSLQGQGEKLFF.

The rearrangement uses TRBV6-5 and TRBJ1-4; TRBD1 matches 8 bases. Losses at the gene ends were 5 bases for V and 7 bases for J; bases not matched to a gene: 6. The CDR3 is 14 residues long. Germline loops: CDR1 MNHEY, CDR2 SVGAGI. DNA of the CDR3: TGTGCCAGCAGTCTCAGGGGGCTCGGTGAAAAACTGTTTTTT. Translated, it gives CASSLRGLGEKLFF.

The chain is built from TRBV24-1 and TRBJ2-1; D perhaps matches TRBD1 (7 bases). V was clipped by 1 base and J by 6 bases, with 15 bases between them. The germline CDR1 and CDR2 sequences are KGHDR and SFDVKD. The length of the CDR3 is 16 residues. The CDR3 coding sequence is TGTGCCACCAGTGATTTCTCCAGGGGGGTCGGCAATGAGCAGTTCTTC. The encoded protein is CATSDFSRGVGNEQFF.

This chain links TRBV12-3 or TRBV12-4 with TRBJ2-2; unclear D gene. The V end was cut by 5 bases, the J end by 1 base, with 5 bases between. The CDR3 is made up of 13 amino acids. The DNA for the CDR3 is TGTGCCAGCAGTAACAGGAACACCGGGGAGCTGTTTTTT. As protein: CASSNRNTGELFF.

The chain has TRBV6-5 and TRBJ2-7; TRBD1 is a possible D gene (6 bases). Trimming took off 4 bases at V and 6 bases at J, with 16 bases between the two ends. Germline lookup yields CDR1 MNHEY and CDR2 SVGAGI. CDR3 length: 14 residues. The CDR3 region is CASSLPGQRGEQYF. Here the CDR3 DNA reads TGTGCCAGCAGTTTACCGGGACAAAGAGGCGAGCAGTACTTC.

This clone was detected only once. The V call is TRBV5-1, the J call TRBJ2-1; 7 nucleotides agree with TRBD1. J lost 4 bases, V lost 3 bases, and 10 bases had no gene match. Germline-derived CDR1 and CDR2 are SGHRS and YFSETQ. This CDR3 comprises 16 residues. CDR3 DNA: TGCGCCAGCAGCTGGAACAGGGGAGTGGGATACAATGAGCAGTTCTTC. This sequence encodes CASSWNRGVGYNEQFF. Drawing the rest from reference TRBV5-1 and TRBJ2-1, the complete variable domain is KAGVTQTPRYLIKTRGQQVTLSCSPISGHRSVSWYQQTPGQGLQFLFEYFSETQRNKGNFPGRFSGRQFSNSRSEMNVSTLELGDSALYLCASSWNRGVGYNEQFFGPGTRLTVL.

J is TRBJ2-2 and V is TRBV12-3 or TRBV12-4; maybe TRBD2 (6 bases). The CDR3 runs 12 residues. With 5 bases removed from V and 5 bases from J, the gap between germline ends came to 6 bases. The CDR3: CASSRGTGELFF. In DNA, the CDR3 is TGTGCCAGCAGTCGGGGGACCGGGGAGCTGTTTTTT.